The next 17 T cell receptor beta chains were all read from a single sample in a study of regulatory T cells in long-lasting Graves disease. Regarding time point: newly diagnosed GD, antithyroid drugs for less than 3 months. From RNA extracted from PBMCs, the TCR library was made. Sequencing libraries for TCR beta were prepared with iRepertoire HTBI primers and Arm-PCR of CDR3 regions. MiXCR, run by TCRdb on the multiplex PCR reads, gives a single entry per CDR3 protein. The sample contains about 470,000 distinct CDR3 sequences, about 16% of which appear only once. The same sample was also used in a study of T cells in Graves' hyperthyroidism and ophthalmopathy.

The sequencing used peripheral blood mononuclear cells (PBMCs), collected at new diagnosis, from a patient treated with antithyroid drugs. The receptor source for this set is a woman aged 30 to 39 with Graves disease.

There are many counts of this clonotype. This chain links TRBV11-1 with TRBJ2-7, with 9 positions matching TRBD2. The CDR3 has 13 residues. From germline, CDR1 is SGHAT and CDR2 FQDESV (reference sequence). V trimming: 5 bases; J trimming: 6 bases; junction bases outside the gene matches: 5. The CDR3, as DNA: TGTGCCAGCAGCCCGGGACTAGCTCTCGAGCAGTACTTC. Its translation: CASSPGLALEQYF.

Of note for this clonotype: As the CDR3 is not closed by the conserved phenylalanine or tryptophan, this likely results from a read error. The CDR3 region has the DNA TGCGCCAGCAGCCAAGACGACAGGGGATATGGCTACACCCTC. This sequence encodes CASSQDDRGYGYTL. This chain uses TRBV4-1 with TRBJ1-2; 8 bases map to TRBD1. Per the germline V gene, CDR1 is MGHRA and CDR2 is YSYEKL. This CDR3 spans 14 amino acids. V was clipped by 0 bases and J by 5 bases; unmatched bases: 2.

The V gene is TRBV9, the J gene TRBJ2-7; 13 nucleotides align to TRBD2. Germline assignment: CDR1 SGDLS and CDR2 YYNGEE. The length of the CDR3 is 17 residues. V was clipped by 1 base and J by 1 base; unmatched bases: 5. The CDR3 DNA sequence: TGTGCCAGCAGCGTACCCGGACTAGCGGGAGTATCCTACGAGCAGTACTTC. Residues: CASSVPGLAGVSYEQYF.

This clonotype was counted at least ten times. The rearrangement links TRBV13 to TRBJ2-7, with no clear D. The germline V gene encodes CDR1 PRHDT and CDR2 FYEKMQ (reference sequence). This CDR3 contains 12 residues. V lost 3 bases and J lost 6, with 9 bases in between. The CDR3 region has the DNA TGTGCCAGCAGCTTCACCCGGCCCGAGCAGTACTTC. This sequence encodes CASSFTRPEQYF.

In this sample, this clonotype turned up many times. This chain connects TRBV20-1 to TRBJ2-7, with D possibly being TRBD2 (6 bases). The CDR3 totals 14 residues. The germline gives CDR1 DFQATT, CDR2 SNEGSKA (reference sequence). The V end lost 2 bases, the J end lost 2 bases, and 13 bases lay between the germline ends. DNA of the CDR3: TGCAGTGCTAGAAGGCGGGGTCGAACCTACGAGCAGTACTTC. Its translation is CSARRRGRTYEQYF.

This clonotype was observed many times. The gene calls are TRBV6-2 or TRBV6-3 and TRBJ2-5; TRBD2 matches at 11 bases. This CDR3 has 16 residues. V shed 5 bases, J shed 4 bases, and the junction held 9 bases outside the gene matches. From germline, CDR1 is MNHEY and CDR2 SVGEGT. CDR3: CASSDPTSGKRETQYF. In nucleotides, the CDR3 is TGTGCCAGCAGTGACCCGACTAGCGGGAAGCGAGAGACCCAGTACTTC.

The chain joins TRBV7-3 to TRBJ2-2, with D tentatively TRBD1 or TRBD2 (5 bases each). The V end lost 2 bases, the J end lost 6 bases, and 19 bases lay between the germline ends. The CDR3 loop spans 17 amino acids. CDR1 is SGHTA and CDR2 is FQGTGA in the germline V gene. DNA for the CDR3: TGTGCCAGCAGCTTATCCCCAGGGCTTGGGGACCCCGGGGAGCTGTTTTTT. Translated: CASSLSPGLGDPGELFF.

This clonotype was seen more than once but under ten times. The chain is built from TRBV6-5 and TRBJ2-7, with 9 bases matching TRBD2. Germline V CDR1 and CDR2: MNHEY, SVGAGI. With 0 bases clipped from V and 7 bases from J, the junction kept 1 base outside the gene matches. The CDR3 length is 13 residues. CDR3 in amino acids: CASSYSTSGEQYF. The CDR3 bases are TGTGCCAGCAGTTACTCCACTAGCGGGGAGCAGTACTTC.

The chain carries TRBV20-1 and TRBJ2-1, with TRBD2 identical over 14 bases. The V and J ends lost 6 bases and 10 bases, in that order; junction bases with no gene match: 8. The CDR3 totals 14 residues. Germline CDR1 is DFQATT and CDR2 is SNEGSKA (reference sequence). The CDR3, as DNA: TGCAGTGCGTCCGGGACTAGCGGGAGAGGGGAGCAGTTCTTC. Translation gives CSASGTSGRGEQFF.

This chain joins TRBV6-1 and TRBJ2-1, with TRBD2 matching over 13 bases. CDR1 is MNHNS and CDR2 is SASEGT in the germline V gene. This CDR3 comprises 13 residues. The trim removed 5 bases at V and 13 bases at J, leaving 5 bases unmatched. The CDR3 DNA reads TGTGCCAGCAGTCCCGGGACTAGCGGGATTCAGTTCTTC. Translation: CASSPGTSGIQFF.

V usage is TRBV30 and J usage is TRBJ1-6; D unclear. The germline V gene has CDR1 GTSNPN and CDR2 SVGIG (reference sequence). The ends were cut back, 4 bases at V and 7 bases at J, with 14 bases in the middle. CDR3 length equals 14 residues. CDR3 bases: TGTGCCTGGACTTTATCAATGCGCAATTCACCCCTCCACTTT. It specifies CAWTLSMRNSPLHF. The full variable domain, with the rest looked up from reference TRBV30 and TRBJ1-6, is SQTIHQWPATLVQPVGSPLSLECTVEGTSNPNLYWYRQAAGRGLQLLFYSVGIGQISSEVPQNLSASRPQDRQFILSSKKLLLSDSGFYLCAWTLSMRNSPLHFGNGTRLTVT.

There are a few counts of this clonotype. CDR3 in DNA: TGCGCCAGCAGCTTGTGGGGGGCGCTTGGAAACACCATATATTTT. This codes for CASSLWGALGNTIYF. This chain connects TRBV5-1 to TRBJ1-3, with D possibly matching TRBD1 (6 bases). This CDR3 contains 15 residues. CDR1 is SGHRS and CDR2 is YFSETQ in the germline V gene. Trimming left V 1 base short and J 3 bases short, with 11 bases between.

This clonotype was detected many times. The chain carries TRBV27 and TRBJ2-3; a weak D match, TRBD2 (6 bases). Trimming shortened V by 5 bases and J by 5 bases, and 17 bases separated the two germline ends. Per the germline V gene, CDR1 is MNHEY and CDR2 is SMNVEV (reference sequence). CDR3 length: 15 residues. Written as DNA, the CDR3 is TGTGCCAGCAGTCCTCGAGGCGGGGCGGTAGATACGCAGTATTTT. Residues: CASSPRGGAVDTQYF.

This clonotype was seen at least ten times. The rearrangement joins TRBV15 to TRBJ2-5, with 11 bases fitting TRBD2. CDR3 size: 15 residues. The germline V gene encodes CDR1 LNHNV and CDR2 YYDKDF (reference sequence). V trimming: 5 bases; J trimming: 3 bases; junction bases outside the gene matches: 5. The DNA for the CDR3 is TGTGCCACCAGCTTCGAACTAGCGGGAGAAGAGACCCAGTACTTC. It yields the protein CATSFELAGEETQYF. Full variable domain (missing parts from reference TRBV15 and TRBJ2-5): DAMVIQNPRYQVTQFGKPVTLSCSQTLNHNVMYWYQQKSSQAPKLLFHYYDKDFNNEADTPDNFQSRRPNTSFCFLDIRSPGLGDTAMYLCATSFELAGEETQYFGPGTRLLVL.

The chain has TRBV7-6 and TRBJ2-5, with D maybe TRBD2 (7 bases). The CDR3 contains 15 residues. Germline lookup yields CDR1 SGHVS and CDR2 FNYEAQ. V shed 1 base and J shed 5 bases, with 14 bases lying between them. CDR3 nucleotides: TGTGCCAGCAGCTTAGGGGAGGGACATTTTGAGACCCAGTACTTC. Its translation: CASSLGEGHFETQYF.

This clonotype has at least ten counts. This chain connects TRBV28 to TRBJ2-2, with TRBD2 matching 10 bases. The CDR3 is 14 amino acids. Per the germline V gene, CDR1 is MDHEN and CDR2 is SYDVKM. The V gene end was trimmed by 5 bases and the J gene end by 3 bases; junction bases not matched to a gene: 0. The CDR3 loop reads CASSGLADTGELFF. The CDR3 DNA follows: TGTGCCAGCAGTGGACTAGCGGACACCGGGGAGCTGTTTTTT.

Points on this clonotype: The junction and the germline gene differ at one end; a read error may be behind it. The genes are TRBV18 and TRBJ2-3; unclear D gene. This CDR3 contains 13 residues. Germline V gene sequence: CDR1 KGHSH, CDR2 LQKENI. In nucleotides, the CDR3 is TGTGCCACCTCACTAAAGGGTGCAGATACGCAGTATTTT. Protein product: CATSLKGADTQYF.